The 19 T cell receptor beta chains presented below share a single source sample, sequenced in a study of T-cell memory formation after mild COVID-19. MiXCR was run by TCRdb on the 5' RACE reads, yielding one entry per CDR3 protein. The sample has roughly 370,000 distinct CDR3 sequences; roughly 15% are singletons. The source material was PBMCs or a T cell subset sorted from them (not recorded which). The receptor source for this set is a man aged 18 to 35 who had mild COVID-19 (a few samples of this study predate the infection). Cell type and time point are not known.

This clonotype occurred a few times. The genes are TRBV18 and TRBJ1-4; D unclear. Germline V gene data show CDR1 as KGHSH and CDR2 as LQKENI. The V end was cut by 6 bases, the J end by 5 bases, with 13 bases between. This CDR3 has 14 residues. CDR3 region: CASSRRDWNEKLFF. The CDR3 bases are TGTGCCAGCTCTCGACGCGACTGGAATGAAAAACTGTTTTTT.

This clonotype was picked up a small number of times. V gene TRBV5-6 combines with J gene TRBJ2-5; 9 bases match TRBD1. This CDR3 comprises 16 residues. With 4 bases clipped from V and 3 bases from J, the junction kept 10 bases outside the gene matches. Per germline, CDR1 SGHDT and CDR2 YYEEEE. This CDR3 reads CASSNRDRDGEETQYF. The CDR3 DNA follows: TGTGCCAGCAGCAACCGGGACAGGGATGGAGAAGAGACCCAGTACTTC. The whole variable domain, filled in from reference TRBV5-6 and TRBJ2-5, reads DAGVTQSPTHLIKTRGQQVTLRCSPKSGHDTVSWYQQALGQGPQFIFQYYEEEERQRGNFPDRFSGHQFPNYSSELNVNALLLGDSALYLCASSNRDRDGEETQYFGPGTRLLVL.

This clonotype was detected only a few times. The rearrangement joins TRBV7-9 to TRBJ2-3, with D perhaps TRBD2 (5 bases). The CDR3 length is 16 residues. Germline V CDR1 and CDR2: SEHNR, FQNEAQ (reference sequence). Trimming stripped 2 bases from V and 3 bases from J, with 15 bases between. CDR3 coding DNA: TGTGCCAGCAGCTTATCGGCCGGGGAAGTGACAGATACGCAGTATTTT. Its translation is CASSLSAGEVTDTQYF. The full variable domain, completed using reference TRBV7-9 and TRBJ2-3, is DTGVSQNPRHKITKRGQNVTFRCDPISEHNRLYWYRQTLGQGPEFLTYFQNEAQLEKSRLLSDRFSAERPKGSFSTLEIQRTEQGDSAMYLCASSLSAGEVTDTQYFGPGTRLTVL.

This chain connects TRBV7-2 to TRBJ1-5; D is unresolved. The germline V gene has CDR1 SGHTA and CDR2 FQGNSA. V lost 0 bases, J lost 1 base, and 7 bases lay in between. CDR3 length: 15 residues. The CDR3 bases are TGTGCCAGCAGCTTAGCGTCGTACAGCAATCAGCCCCAGCATTTT. This encodes CASSLASYSNQPQHF.

This chain connects TRBV10-3 to TRBJ2-3; 7 bases map to TRBD2. CDR1 and CDR2 from the germline V gene are ENHRY and SYGVKD. The V gene end was trimmed by 4 bases and the J gene end by 2 bases; junction bases not matched to a gene: 12. The CDR3 extends over 17 amino acids. The CDR3 loop reads CAISGMASGAYTDTQYF. The CDR3 DNA follows: TGTGCCATCAGTGGAATGGCGAGCGGGGCGTACACAGATACGCAGTATTTT.

J is TRBJ1-1 and V is TRBV20-1, with D perhaps TRBD1 (6 bases). This CDR3 comprises 14 residues. CDR1 and CDR2 from the germline V gene are DFQATT and SNEGSKA (reference sequence). Trimming removed 5 bases from V and 3 bases from J, with 16 bases in between. The DNA of the CDR3 is TGCAGTGCTCCCCTAGGGGGAAGGGACACTGAAGCTTTCTTT. The encoded protein is CSAPLGGRDTEAFF.

The J gene is TRBJ1-1, the V gene TRBV4-3; 10 nucleotides match TRBD1. The CDR3 has 16 residues. Germline V gives CDR1 LGHNA, CDR2 YSLEER. V was clipped by 0 bases and J by 7 bases; unmatched bases: 8. In DNA, the CDR3 is TGCGCCAGCAGCCAAGAGGGACAGGGGTTTAGGGGTGAAGCTTTCTTT. The encoded protein is CASSQEGQGFRGEAFF.

The CDR3 region has the DNA TGTGCCAGCAGCTTCGGTCCAGACAATGAGCAGTTCTTC. It yields the protein CASSFGPDNEQFF. The chain links TRBV7-2 to TRBJ2-1; D is undetermined. The CDR3 length is 13 residues. V lost 3 bases and J 5 bases, leaving 8 bases between the germline ends. Germline V gene sequence: CDR1 SGHTA, CDR2 FQGNSA.

V gene TRBV9 combines with J gene TRBJ2-3, with D possibly matching TRBD2 (6 bases). CDR1 and CDR2 (germline): SGDLS, YYNGEE. This CDR3 contains 15 residues. V lost 6 bases to trimming and J lost 6 bases, with 20 bases between them. The CDR3 loop reads CASTPEGTSIDTQYF. The CDR3 nucleotides are TGTGCCAGCACCCCCGAGGGAACTAGCATCGATACGCAGTATTTT.

This clonotype came up many times. This chain links TRBV11-2 with TRBJ2-3; unclear D gene. The V gene's germline CDR1 is SGHAT and CDR2 FQNNGV. The CDR3 contains 10 residues. Trimming cost V 4 bases and J 7 bases, with 3 bases left between them. CDR3: CASSSYTQYF. The CDR3 region has the DNA TGTGCCAGCAGCTCCTATACGCAGTATTTT.

This clonotype has only a few counts. The chain recombines TRBV12-3 or TRBV12-4 with TRBJ2-3; 14 bases match TRBD2. The CDR3 is 19 residues long. J lost 9 bases, V lost 6 bases, and 20 bases had no gene match. The CDR3 spells CASRDGLAGGLIPTRTQYF. CDR3 DNA sequence: TGTGCCAGCAGAGATGGACTAGCGGGGGGCTTAATACCTACCCGGACGCAGTATTTT.

This clonotype turned up a few times. The chain uses TRBV27 and TRBJ1-5; D is possibly TRBD1 (6 bases). Trimming removed 0 bases from V and 6 bases from J, with 12 bases in between. The CDR3 has 15 amino acids. Germline assignment: CDR1 MNHEY and CDR2 SMNVEV (reference sequence). CDR3 protein: CASSLSRGGGQPQHF. The CDR3 nucleotides read TGTGCCAGCAGTTTATCGAGGGGGGGCGGTCAGCCCCAGCATTTT.

This clonotype was seen more than once but under ten times. The chain uses TRBV28 and TRBJ1-4; D is unresolved. The V end was cut by 7 bases, the J end by 0 bases, with 12 bases between. The CDR3 covers 15 residues. Germline V gene data show CDR1 as MDHEN and CDR2 as SYDVKM. CDR3 region: CASIRVLATNEKLFF. The DNA of the CDR3 is TGTGCCAGCATCCGGGTACTAGCAACTAATGAAAAACTGTTTTTT.

This clonotype occurred a few times. This chain links TRBV12-3 or TRBV12-4 with TRBJ2-1, with D hard to call. V was clipped by 1 base and J by 6 bases, with 13 bases between them. The CDR3 has 15 residues. The CDR3 loop reads CASSLDFGTTNEQFF. DNA for the CDR3: TGTGCCAGCAGTTTAGATTTCGGCACGACCAATGAGCAGTTCTTC.

The rearrangement uses TRBV28 and TRBJ1-1; TRBD1 is a possible D gene (6 bases). CDR3 size: 14 residues. Trimming took off 5 bases at V and 2 bases at J, with 12 bases between the two ends. Germline values: CDR1 MDHEN, CDR2 SYDVKM. The CDR3 DNA follows: TGTGCCAGCAGTACCTGGACAGCTAACACTGAAGCTTTCTTT. It yields the protein CASSTWTANTEAFF. The full variable domain, rest sourced from reference TRBV28 and TRBJ1-1, is DVKVTQSSRYLVKRTGEKVFLECVQDMDHENMFWYRQDPGLGLRLIYFSYDVKMKEKGDIPEGYSVSREKKERFSLILESASTNQTSMYLCASSTWTANTEAFFGQGTRLTVV.

In its sample, this clonotype was seen many times. The chain links TRBV5-8 to TRBJ2-4, with 7 bases identical to TRBD1. Trimming removed 4 bases from V and 0 bases from J; junction bases left unmatched: 10. There are 17 residues in the CDR3. CDR1 and CDR2 from the germline V gene are SGHTS and YDEGEE. The CDR3 DNA sequence: TGTGCCAGCAGCCCAAGGACAGGAAAACTAGCCAAAAACATTCAGTACTTC. Translated: CASSPRTGKLAKNIQYF.

The V call is TRBV4-1, the J call TRBJ2-7, with D tentatively TRBD1 (6 bases). Germline loops: CDR1 MGHRA, CDR2 YSYEKL. The CDR3 is 15 amino acids. V gave up 4 bases and J gave up 4 bases, with 17 bases separating them. The CDR3 nucleotides are TGCGCCAGCAGCCGGACCGGTGGACAGATTTACGAGCAGTACGTC. It specifies CASSRTGGQIYEQYV.

This clonotype has just a few counts. V is TRBV7-9 and J is TRBJ2-5; 10 positions agree with TRBD1. CDR3 size: 15 residues. J gave up 5 bases and V 6 bases, and 9 bases lay outside the gene matches. The germline V gene encodes CDR1 SEHNR and CDR2 FQNEAQ (reference sequence). CDR3 sequence: CASRRQGAPHETQYF. In DNA form, the CDR3 reads TGTGCCAGCAGGAGACAGGGGGCGCCCCACGAGACCCAGTACTTC.

This sequence joins TRBV6-5 and TRBJ2-3; 9 nucleotides agree with TRBD2. The trim removed 11 bases at V and 6 bases at J, leaving 9 bases unmatched. This CDR3 has 13 residues. Germline CDR1 is MNHEY and CDR2 is SVGAGI. The CDR3 DNA reads TGTGCCGCTCAGCGGGGGGTCGCGGATACGCAGTATTTT. Protein: CAAQRGVADTQYF.